The T cell receptor (beta chain) under discussion was sequenced for a study of post-analysis software for immune sequencing data. General study results and limits: Higher frequency in patients than in controls was seen for roughly five TRBV segments, with TRBV5-6, TRBV5-1 and TRBV20-1 among them.

Trimming pared 5 bases from V and 4 bases from J, leaving 9 bases between. The CDR3 runs 14 residues. Per germline, CDR1 SGHTA and CDR2 FQGNSA. Details on this clonotype: Its target is not known.

Included in the TCR beta cDNA libraries were unique molecular identifiers. TCRdb processed the PCR reads anew with MiXCR; each CDR3 protein has one entry. The data hold under 650,000 distinct CDR3 sequences, with around 40% observed a single time. The receptor was isolated from a girl aged 10 to 17 with multiple sclerosis. The sequenced sample consisted of blood. V and J are TRBV7-2 and TRBJ2-6; D gene unclear. As DNA, the CDR3 is TGTGCCAGCAGCCTTGACACGGGGGCCAACGTCCTGACTTTC. Translation gives CASSLDTGANVLTF.